A single T cell receptor (beta chain) is shown here with its context. The antigen is not known. This sample was taken from a study of a mutant IDH1 vaccine in newly diagnosed glioma. Overall study context: Patients got radiotherapy, temozolomide, or both beforehand, and most got both.

Time point denoted: week 11, during vaccination. In the vaccine, a single dose held 300 ug of the mutant IDH1 20-mer peptide, along with topical imiquimod. Clones were sequenced by immunoSEQ multiplex PCR, and TCRdb holds only the in-frame ones, with some missing. The sample has around 33,000 clones; around 90% are singletons. Trimming pared 4 bases from V and 8 bases from J, leaving 17 bases between. The CDR3 runs to 15 residues. From germline, CDR1 is KGHSY and CDR2 FQNENV. Study conclusions and caveats: Pseudoprogression appears to have had no connection to changes in top peripheral T cell clonotypes.

The chain is built from TRBV16 and TRBJ1-4; weak D call: TRBD1 (6 bases). The TCR originated in a man between 18 and 35 years old with glioma. Sequencing was performed on PBMCs, taken from a glioma patient whose treatment included an IDH1 peptide vaccine. CDR3 bases: TGTGCCAGCAGCCGCAACCCAGGGGTCTCAGAAAAACTGTTTTTT. Its translation: CASSRNPGVSEKLFF.